Below, 21 T cell receptor beta chains from the same sample are listed, as sequenced in a study of T cell repertoires in cytomegalovirus infection. TCRdb independently ran MiXCR on the reads; one entry per CDR3 protein. The repertoire includes fewer than 850,000 distinct CDR3 sequences, 25% to 35% of them detected once, and approximately 14% sits in the top ten. No antigens are known for them. Sequences were derived from cultured CD8+ T cells from PBMCs, sampled from culture after CMV antigen stimulation. These receptors came from a human donor in good health (CMV status not recorded). Some clones in this sample may be carry-over from other donors' samples.

The chain carries TRBV7-8 and TRBJ2-3; TRBD1 agrees at 7 bases. This CDR3 is 15 amino acids long. The V segment lost 6 bases and the J segment 2 bases; nucleotides outside the gene matches: 8. CDR1 SGHVS and CDR2 FQNEAQ come from the germline V gene. The CDR3 DNA reads TGTGCCAGCAGTCGTGGGACAGTGAACACAGATACGCAGTATTTT. This codes for CASSRGTVNTDTQYF.

The CDR3 DNA sequence: TGTGCCAGCAGCCCTCTAGGGGGGGCGGACACCGGGGAGCTGTTTTTT. Its protein product is CASSPLGGADTGELFF. The chain joins TRBV7-6 to TRBJ2-2; D is possibly TRBD2 (7 bases). Deletions cut 5 bases from V and 3 bases from J, with 16 bases between. CDR1 is SGHVS, CDR2 FNYEAQ, per germline. This CDR3 has 16 amino acids.

This chain joins TRBV6-6 and TRBJ1-4, with no clear D. CDR3 length: 13 residues. The V and J ends lost 0 bases and 12 bases respectively, with 11 bases between them. Germline V lookup: CDR1 MNHNY, CDR2 SVGAGI (reference sequence). CDR3 in amino acids: CASSYSPAAELFF. The CDR3 DNA follows: TGTGCCAGCAGTTACTCACCCGCCGCCGAACTGTTTTTT.

At least ten counts were recorded for this clonotype. The chain couples TRBV7-9 to TRBJ1-2; D is uncertain. The CDR3 runs 14 residues. V was shortened by 0 bases and J by 4 bases, with 9 bases between the two germline ends. CDR1 SEHNR and CDR2 FQNEAQ come from the germline V gene (reference sequence). CDR3 amino acids: CASSLAGSGYGYTF. DNA for the CDR3: TGTGCCAGCAGCTTAGCGGGGTCTGGCTATGGCTACACCTTC.

The rearrangement links TRBV6-6 to TRBJ1-1; D is perhaps TRBD1 (5 bases). Trimming stripped 1 base from V and 1 base from J, with 10 bases between. The CDR3 extends over 15 amino acids. In germline, CDR1 is MNHNY, CDR2 SVGAGI (reference sequence). The CDR3 spells CASSYFGGGNTEAFF. CDR3 in DNA: TGTGCCAGCAGTTACTTCGGGGGGGGGAACACTGAAGCTTTCTTT.

A single count supports this clonotype. The DNA of the CDR3 is TGTGCCAACAGTGAATACGAGCAGTACGTC. Amino acid sequence: CANSEYEQYV. The gene calls are TRBV6-1 and TRBJ2-7; D uncertain. The germline CDR1 and CDR2 sequences are MNHNS and SASEGT. CDR3 size: 10 residues.

The V call is TRBV7-6, the J call TRBJ1-1; D remains ambiguous. Germline values: CDR1 SGHVS, CDR2 FNYEAQ. V lost 2 bases and J 7 bases, leaving 8 bases between the germline ends. There are 12 residues in the CDR3. CDR3 amino acids: CASSLREDEAFF. For the CDR3, the DNA is TGTGCCAGCAGCTTAAGGGAGGATGAAGCTTTCTTT.

The chain is built from TRBV29-1 and TRBJ2-2; 8 bases fit TRBD1. The CDR3 is 14 amino acids. CDR1 and CDR2 from the germline V gene are SQVTM and ANQGSEA. V trimming: 4 bases; J trimming: 4 bases; junction bases outside the gene matches: 5. CDR3 nucleotide sequence: TGCAGCGTTGTGACAGGGGTCCTCACCGGGGAGCTGTTTTTT. Residues: CSVVTGVLTGELFF.

The rearrangement joins TRBV7-9 to TRBJ2-3; D possibly corresponds to TRBD2 (5 bases). V lost 1 base, J lost 5 bases, and 10 bases lay in between. Looked up from germline, CDR1 is SEHNR and CDR2 is FQNEAQ (reference sequence). This CDR3 spans 14 amino acids. CDR3 coding DNA: TGTGCCAGCAGCTTAGACGTAGGGAGAGATACGCAGTATTTT. It encodes CASSLDVGRDTQYF.

V and J are TRBV7-6 and TRBJ2-7; D gene ambiguous. The ends were cut back, 4 bases at V and 0 bases at J, with 10 bases in the middle. This CDR3 has 14 amino acids. Germline V lookup: CDR1 SGHVS, CDR2 FNYEAQ. The CDR3: CASSSLRYSYEQYF. The CDR3 coding sequence is TGTGCCAGCAGCTCCCTACGGTACTCCTACGAGCAGTACTTC. Variable domain in full (rest from reference TRBV7-6 and TRBJ2-7): GAGVSQSPRYKVTKRGQDVALRCDPISGHVSLYWYRQALGQGPEFLTYFNYEAQQDKSGLPNDRFSAERPEGSISTLTIQRTEQRDSAMYRCASSSLRYSYEQYFGPGTRLTVT.

The chain is built from TRBV29-1 and TRBJ2-3, with D perhaps matching TRBD1 (6 bases). The germline CDR1 and CDR2 sequences are SQVTM and ANQGSEA. The CDR3 is 16 residues long. Trimming cost V 0 bases and J 7 bases, with 20 bases left between them. The CDR3 spells CSVEENRAGDKYTQYF. DNA for the CDR3: TGCAGCGTTGAAGAAAATCGGGCAGGGGATAAGTATACGCAGTATTTT.

This clonotype was picked up many times. This chain links TRBV7-6 with TRBJ2-1, with 9 bases fitting TRBD1. The CDR3 has 15 amino acids. J lost 6 bases, V lost 5 bases, and 8 bases had no gene match. CDR1 SGHVS and CDR2 FNYEAQ come from the germline V gene. CDR3 loop: CASSASGTGSNEQFF. The CDR3 region has the DNA TGTGCCAGCAGCGCTTCCGGGACAGGGAGCAATGAGCAGTTCTTC.

Here the CDR3 reads CASRATKETQYF. In DNA form, the CDR3 reads TGTGCCAGCAGGGCTACGAAAGAGACCCAGTACTTC. The chain recombines TRBV6-2 or TRBV6-3 with TRBJ2-5; D not certain. CDR1 is MNHEY and CDR2 is SVGEGT in the germline V gene. The CDR3 spans 12 residues. Trimming removed 6 bases from V and 3 bases from J, with 8 bases in between.

The chain carries TRBV7-8 and TRBJ1-1, with 10 bases fitting TRBD1. Losses at the gene ends were 5 bases for V and 3 bases for J; bases not matched to a gene: 12. The germline gives CDR1 SGHVS, CDR2 FQNEAQ. The CDR3 has 17 amino acids. The CDR3 protein is CASSPLTGTGVYTEAFF. The CDR3 bases are TGTGCCAGCAGCCCCCTTACCGGGACAGGGGTCTACACTGAAGCTTTCTTT.

Concerning this clonotype: Being one base from a much bigger clone, this may be a read error. The chain carries TRBV7-2 and TRBJ2-3; the match to TRBD2 covers 8 bases. Germline V lookup: CDR1 SGHTA, CDR2 FQGNSA. The CDR3 length is 17 residues. CDR3 in DNA: TGTGTCAGCAGCTTAGTACCGGCGGGGGGCCAGGCAGATACGCAGTATTTT. Encoded protein: CVSSLVPAGGQADTQYF.

The V call is TRBV9, the J call TRBJ2-5; D may be TRBD1 or TRBD2 (5 bases each). CDR1 SGDLS and CDR2 YYNGEE come from the germline V gene. The CDR3 totals 14 residues. Trimming shortened V by 1 base and J by 5 bases, and 12 bases separated the two germline ends. CDR3: CASSVWDLGETQYF. CDR3 in DNA: TGTGCCAGCAGCGTATGGGACCTGGGGGAGACCCAGTACTTC. The full variable domain, its missing parts supplied by reference TRBV9 and TRBJ2-5, is DSGVTQTPKHLITATGQRVTLRCSPRSGDLSVYWYQQSLDQGLQFLIQYYNGEERAKGNILERFSAQQFPDLHSELNLSSLELGDSALYFCASSVWDLGETQYFGPGTRLLVL.

The rearrangement links TRBV4-1 to TRBJ1-4; 9 nucleotides line up with TRBD1. The CDR3 extends over 16 amino acids. In germline, CDR1 is MGHRA, CDR2 YSYEKL. Germline trimming cut 2 bases from V and 7 bases from J; bases unmatched to any gene: 8. This CDR3 is CASSQQSDRGSEKLFF. The CDR3 region has the DNA TGCGCCAGCAGCCAACAATCGGACAGGGGAAGTGAAAAACTGTTTTTT.

The chain combines TRBV4-3 with TRBJ2-2; 13 bases line up with TRBD2. The CDR3 contains 21 residues. Germline V gene lookup returns CDR1 LGHNA and CDR2 YSLEER. The V segment lost 0 bases and the J segment 1 base; nucleotides outside the gene matches: 11. The CDR3 spells CASSQDWGLAGRRRNTGELFF. The CDR3 nucleotides are TGCGCCAGCAGCCAAGATTGGGGACTAGCGGGGCGACGCAGGAACACCGGGGAGCTGTTTTTT.

This clonotype has ten or more counts. The chain recombines TRBV7-8 with TRBJ1-1; D perhaps matches TRBD1 (5 bases). The germline V and J ends were trimmed by 9 bases and 2 bases, with 13 bases remaining between them. CDR1 is SGHVS, CDR2 FQNEAQ, per germline. This CDR3 has 13 amino acids. The CDR3 sequence: CASNPGGNTEAFF. CDR3 DNA: TGTGCCAGTAACCCTGGGGGTAACACTGAAGCTTTCTTT.

The sample holds many counts of this clonotype. The rearrangement uses TRBV4-3 and TRBJ2-1; the D is unclear. CDR1 is LGHNA, CDR2 YSLEER, per germline. This CDR3 spans 14 amino acids. V shed 1 base and J shed 3 bases, with 7 bases lying between them. The CDR3 bases are TGCGCCAGCAGCCAAGTCGGAAACTACAATGAGCAGTTCTTC. Its translation: CASSQVGNYNEQFF.

A word on this clonotype: A much larger clone lies a single base off, so this may be a read error. V usage is TRBV7-4 and J usage is TRBJ2-7; D is perhaps TRBD1 (6 bases). In germline, CDR1 is SGHVT, CDR2 SQSDAQ. CDR3 length: 16 residues. CDR3 DNA: TGTGCCAACAGCTCCGCCTCACAGGGATCAGGCTACGAGCAGTACTTC. Translating it yields CANSSASQGSGYEQYF.